This T cell receptor (beta chain) comes out of a study of cytomegalovirus exposure and HLA in healthy donors. The study, taken as a whole, reports: CMV serostatus was the sole immune exposure data available.

The CDR3 is made up of 17 amino acids. Germline V gene sequence: CDR1 LNHNV, CDR2 YYDKDF (reference sequence). V lost 1 base to trimming and J lost 4 bases; unmatched junction nucleotides: 5. The PCR had 60 Vbeta and 13 Jbeta primers. Measured with immunoSEQ multiplex PCR; TCRdb has only the in-frame clones, and not every one. The sample carries 140,000 to 150,000 clones, about 10% recorded once. Though nominally healthy at sampling, donors likely had unrecorded immune exposures. On this clone itself: Its specificity is not known.

The sequencing input was PBMCs. V gene TRBV15 combines with J gene TRBJ2-7, with 15 bases matching TRBD2. This TCR came from a man aged 50 to 59 in good health and CMV-seronegative. CDR3 sequence: CATSRGGLAGGQYEQYF. CDR3 in DNA: TGTGCCACCAGCAGAGGGGGACTAGCGGGGGGACAATACGAGCAGTACTTC.